This T cell receptor (beta chain) was observed in a study of blood T cell repertoires in COVID-19. Overall study: The United States, Italy and Spain provided the acute and convalescent COVID-19 samples.

V lost 7 bases to trimming and J lost 2 bases, with 12 bases between them. The CDR3 is 13 amino acids. The germline gives CDR1 MNHEY, CDR2 SVGAGI. Participants were aged about 18 to 100 years, lived in 20 to 25 US areas, and enrolled virtually. The authors' processing: Using reference gene primer amplification, nucleated cell counts were estimated. Profiled with immunoSEQ multiplex PCR; TCRdb holds only in-frame clones, not every one. The DNA gave D and trimming, while V, J and clone size come from that table. The table lists some 220,000 clones, about nine tenths of them singletons. The sample holds one count of this clone.

The sample comprised PBMCs or T cells enriched from blood (not recorded which). J is TRBJ2-7 and V is TRBV6-5; a possible D gene is TRBD1 (5 bases). This sequence originates from a woman between 50 and 59 years old in a cohort exposed to, infected with or recovered from COVID-19 (not recorded which). The CDR3, as DNA: TGTGCCAGCAACTCACCAGGGACCTACGAGCAGTACTTC. This sequence encodes CASNSPGTYEQYF.